One sample yielded the 17 T cell receptor beta chains listed below, sequenced in a study of blood T cell repertoires in COVID-19 (dated by TCRdb to about 2020). Libraries came from the immunoSEQ multiplex PCR assay. What TCRdb holds here is the immuneACCESS table cut down to in-frame rearrangements. Part of the clones is not present; checked against another copy, under half of the missing clones reflect an unresolved V gene, and the others are unexplained. This sample gives some 74,000 clones in total; 83% of them show up just once. The leading ten clones occupy approximately 40% of the sample. The sequenced sample consisted of peripheral blood. These receptors all stem from a man older than 75 with acute or convalescent COVID-19.

This clone was counted a few times. V and J are TRBV7-7 and TRBJ2-5; D might be TRBD2 (6 bases). Germline lookup yields CDR1 SSHAT and CDR2 FNYEAQ (reference sequence). The CDR3 is 15 amino acids. V lost 1 base and J lost 5, with 14 bases in between. CDR3 residues: CASSLGTTITETQYF. The CDR3 coding sequence is TGTGCCAGCAGCTTAGGGACTACCATAACTGAGACCCAGTACTTC.

This clone was counted once. CDR3 nucleotides: TGCAGCGGCGGGGACAGCACCGGGGAGCTGTTTTTT. It specifies CSGGDSTGELFF. The chain joins TRBV29-1 to TRBJ2-2; tentative D call: TRBD1 (7 bases). The germline V and J ends were trimmed by 7 bases and 4 bases, with 10 bases remaining between them. CDR1 and CDR2 from the germline V gene are SQVTM and ANQGSEA. The CDR3 runs 12 residues.

V is TRBV19 and J is TRBJ1-4; D is perhaps TRBD1 (6 bases). Germline CDR1 LNHDA, CDR2 SQIVND (reference sequence). This CDR3 spans 15 amino acids. Trimming took 5 bases from V and 10 from J, leaving 20 bases between them. The CDR3 coding sequence is TGTGCCAGTAGTCCTGGCGAGGGGGAACAGGGAAAACTGTTTTTT. This translates into CASSPGEGEQGKLFF.

The chain uses TRBV28 and TRBJ2-7; D may be TRBD2 (6 bases). The CDR3 totals 14 residues. V was clipped by 2 bases and J by 2 bases, with 10 bases between them. The germline V gene encodes CDR1 MDHEN and CDR2 SYDVKM. The CDR3 loop reads CASSLGGTAYEQYF. CDR3 nucleotide sequence: TGTGCCAGCAGTTTAGGTGGGACTGCCTACGAGCAGTACTTC.

V and J are TRBV11-2 and TRBJ1-5; TRBD1 matches at 8 bases. The CDR3 totals 16 residues. The V and J ends lost 1 base and 3 bases, in that order; junction bases with no gene match: 5. The germline gives CDR1 SGHAT, CDR2 FQNNGV. The CDR3, as DNA: TGTGCCAGCAGCTTAGGTGGACAGGGTAACAATCAGCCCCAGCATTTT. Protein: CASSLGGQGNNQPQHF.

The genes are TRBV7-9 and TRBJ2-3; 8 bases agree with TRBD1. The CDR3 length is 14 residues. The germline CDR1 and CDR2 sequences are SEHNR and FQNEAQ (reference sequence). Trimming removed 5 bases from V and 3 bases from J; junction bases left unmatched: 4. The CDR3 sequence is CASSLGQATDTQYF. CDR3 DNA sequence: TGTGCCAGCAGCCTGGGACAGGCTACAGATACGCAGTATTTT.

The rearrangement uses TRBV6-2 or TRBV6-3 and TRBJ1-4; D may be TRBD1 (5 bases). The CDR3 sequence is 14 residues long. Germline loops: CDR1 MNHEY, CDR2 SVGEGT. Trimming left V 3 bases short and J 7 bases short, with 12 bases between. The CDR3 nucleotides read TGTGCCAGCAGTTATGGAGGGGTTGGTGAAAAACTGTTTTTT. It specifies CASSYGGVGEKLFF.

This sequence joins TRBV12-3 or TRBV12-4 and TRBJ1-5, with D unclear. The CDR3 is 13 amino acids. Trimming removed 8 bases at V and 3 bases at J, with 11 bases between. CDR3 in amino acids: CASCGGNNQPQHF. In DNA, the CDR3 is TGTGCCAGCTGTGGAGGGAACAATCAGCCCCAGCATTTT.

This clone showed up just a few times. V usage is TRBV3-1 (or the pseudogene TRBV3-2) and J usage is TRBJ2-7; 7 bases map to TRBD2. The germline CDR1 and CDR2 sequences are LGHDT and YNNKEL (reference sequence). The CDR3 covers 12 residues. This chain's CDR3 is CVLWGGHYEQYF. CDR3 sequence (DNA): TGTGTACTGTGGGGAGGGCACTACGAGCAGTACTTC.

The gene calls are TRBV18 and TRBJ1-3, with a weak D call TRBD1 (6 bases). The CDR3 consists of 15 residues. Germline CDR1 is KGHSH and CDR2 is LQKENI. Between the trimmed V and J ends, which lost 3 bases and 4 bases, there was a span of 13 bases. Here the CDR3 reads CASSPLDSNGNTIYF. CDR3 DNA: TGTGCCAGCTCACCCTTGGACAGTAACGGAAACACCATATATTTT.

This clone was recorded only once. This chain links TRBV9 with TRBJ2-1, with 7 bases aligning to TRBD1. The ends lost 0 bases at V and 6 bases at J; junction bases unmatched: 6. Germline assignment: CDR1 SGDLS and CDR2 YYNGEE. This CDR3 comprises 15 residues. In DNA form, the CDR3 reads TGTGCCAGCAGCGTAGGAGGGGGCGAGGGCAATGAGCAGTTCTTC. It yields the protein CASSVGGGEGNEQFF.

The chain recombines TRBV18 with TRBJ2-3, with D tentatively TRBD2 (6 bases). With 5 bases removed from V and 1 base from J, the gap between germline ends came to 16 bases. CDR1 and CDR2 (germline): KGHSH, LQKENI. The CDR3 is made up of 16 amino acids. Here the CDR3 reads CASSTGLLGRTDTQYF. The CDR3, as DNA: TGTGCCAGCTCAACGGGACTCCTCGGCCGCACAGATACGCAGTATTTT. Full variable domain (remainder filled in from reference TRBV18 and TRBJ2-3): NAGVMQNPRHLVRRRGQEARLRCSPMKGHSHVYWYRQLPEEGLKFMVYLQKENIIDESGMPKERFSAEFPKEGPSILRIQQVVRGDSAAYFCASSTGLLGRTDTQYFGPGTRLTVL.

This clone occurred many times. CDR3 DNA: TGTGCCAGCAGCTTAGGAAGCAGGGGACAGGTGGGTTACTACGAGCAGTACTTC. Translation: CASSLGSRGQVGYYEQYF. V is TRBV11-2 and J is TRBJ2-7, with 8 bases that match TRBD1. This CDR3 is built from 18 residues. The V gene's germline CDR1 is SGHAT and CDR2 FQNNGV. V gave up 1 base and J gave up 3 bases; unmatched junction bases: 14.

The rearrangement joins TRBV3-1 (or the pseudogene TRBV3-2) to TRBJ2-1, with 11 nucleotides matching TRBD2. The CDR3 extends over 16 amino acids. V gave up 2 bases and J gave up 5 bases; unmatched junction bases: 5. CDR1 and CDR2 (germline): LGHDT, YNNKEL (reference sequence). CDR3 sequence (DNA): TGTGCCAGCAGCCAACTTGGGACTAGCGGCAACAATGAGCAGTTCTTC. Protein product: CASSQLGTSGNNEQFF.

The chain employs TRBV6-2 or TRBV6-3 and TRBJ2-5, with a possible D match to TRBD2 (5 bases). Germline loops: CDR1 MNHEY, CDR2 SVGEGT. Trimming took 2 bases from V and 3 from J, leaving 10 bases between them. This CDR3 is built from 14 residues. The CDR3 region has the DNA TGTGCCAGCAGTTACAATCGACTAAAAGAGACCCAGTACTTC. Its translation: CASSYNRLKETQYF.

V gene TRBV19 combines with J gene TRBJ2-7; 8 nucleotides align to TRBD1. CDR1 and CDR2 (germline): LNHDA, SQIVND (reference sequence). V shed 6 bases and J 6 bases; nucleotides not matched to a gene: 10. The CDR3 runs 14 residues. CDR3 loop: CASRGRTGSTEQYF. In DNA form, the CDR3 reads TGTGCCAGTAGAGGCAGGACAGGGTCCACCGAGCAGTACTTC.

This clone occurred once. The chain recombines TRBV18 with TRBJ2-1, with unresolved D. The V gene's germline CDR1 is KGHSH and CDR2 LQKENI. V dropped 5 bases and J dropped 5 bases, with 16 bases sitting between them. The CDR3 contains 15 residues. Here the CDR3 reads CASSNHAILDNEQFF. CDR3 sequence (DNA): TGTGCCAGCTCAAACCACGCGATTTTGGACAATGAGCAGTTCTTC. Full variable domain (remainder filled in from reference TRBV18 and TRBJ2-1): NAGVMQNPRHLVRRRGQEARLRCSPMKGHSHVYWYRQLPEEGLKFMVYLQKENIIDESGMPKERFSAEFPKEGPSILRIQQVVRGDSAAYFCASSNHAILDNEQFFGPGTRLTVL.